This T cell receptor (beta chain) came from a study of control samples from healthy donors and cancer patients. Assay used: immunoSEQ multiplex PCR; TCRdb lists only in-frame clones, some missing. This sample yields 190,000 or so clones, of which 90% to 95% are seen a single time; over 1.1% belongs to the top ten. CDR3 length equals 17 residues. Germline CDR1 and CDR2: MRHNA and SNTAGT. J was trimmed by 8 bases and V by 10 bases; bases with no gene match: 18. This TCR was sampled from a man between 18 and 35 years old in good health. The chain combines TRBV6-4 with TRBJ2-4, with 12 nucleotides matching TRBD1. Sequencing used blood. The CDR3 DNA reads TGTGCCATTCGTAGTCGGGGACAGGGGGCTCGGGTGGACATTCAGTACTTC. This sequence encodes CAIRSRGQGARVDIQYF.